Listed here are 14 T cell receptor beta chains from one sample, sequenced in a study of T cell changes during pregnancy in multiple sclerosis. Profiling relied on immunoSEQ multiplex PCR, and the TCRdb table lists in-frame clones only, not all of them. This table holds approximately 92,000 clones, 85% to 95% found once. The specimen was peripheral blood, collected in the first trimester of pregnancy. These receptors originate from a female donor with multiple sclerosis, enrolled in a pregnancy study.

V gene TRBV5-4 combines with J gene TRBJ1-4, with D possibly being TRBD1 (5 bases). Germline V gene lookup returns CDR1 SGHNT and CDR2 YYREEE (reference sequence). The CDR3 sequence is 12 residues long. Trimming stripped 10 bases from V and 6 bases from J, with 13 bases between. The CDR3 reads CASGTGDEKLFF. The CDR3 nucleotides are TGTGCCTCAGGGACTGGGGATGAAAAACTGTTTTTT.

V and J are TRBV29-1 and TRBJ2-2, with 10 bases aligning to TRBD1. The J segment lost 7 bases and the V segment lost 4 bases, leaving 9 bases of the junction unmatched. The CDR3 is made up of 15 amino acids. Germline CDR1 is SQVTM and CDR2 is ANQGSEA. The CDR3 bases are TGCAGCGTTGCTGGGGGACAGGGGAAAGGCGGGGAGCTGTTTTTT. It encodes CSVAGGQGKGGELFF.

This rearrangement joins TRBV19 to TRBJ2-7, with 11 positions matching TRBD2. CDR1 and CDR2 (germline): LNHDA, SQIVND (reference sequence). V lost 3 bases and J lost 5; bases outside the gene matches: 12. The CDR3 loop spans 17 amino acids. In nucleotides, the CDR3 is TGTGCCAGTAGTATCGGTACCACTAGCGGGAGAAGCGACGAGCAGTACTTC. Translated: CASSIGTTSGRSDEQYF. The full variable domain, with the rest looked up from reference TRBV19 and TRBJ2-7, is DGGITQSPKYLFRKEGQNVTLSCEQNLNHDAMYWYRQDPGQGLRLIYYSQIVNDFQKGDIAEGYSVSREKKESFPLTVTSAQKNPTAFYLCASSIGTTSGRSDEQYFGPGTRLTVT.

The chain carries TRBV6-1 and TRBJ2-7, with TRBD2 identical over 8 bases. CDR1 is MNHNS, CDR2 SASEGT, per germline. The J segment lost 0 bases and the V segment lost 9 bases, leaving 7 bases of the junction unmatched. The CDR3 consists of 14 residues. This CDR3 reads CASQTAGASYEQYF. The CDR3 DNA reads TGTGCCAGTCAAACAGCGGGGGCCTCCTACGAGCAGTACTTC.

CDR3 bases: TGTGCCAGCTCACCATTCTCGGGTAGGGGCGTCAATCAGCCCCAGCATTTT. Protein sequence: CASSPFSGRGVNQPQHF. The chain is built from TRBV18 and TRBJ1-5; weak D call: TRBD1 (5 bases). The germline V gene encodes CDR1 KGHSH and CDR2 LQKENI. The CDR3 extends over 17 amino acids. V lost 2 bases, J lost 3 bases, and 17 bases lay in between.

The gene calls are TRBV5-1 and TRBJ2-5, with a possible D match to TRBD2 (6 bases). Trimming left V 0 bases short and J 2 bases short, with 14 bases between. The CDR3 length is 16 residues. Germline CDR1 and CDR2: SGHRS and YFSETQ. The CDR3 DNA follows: TGCGCCAGCAGCTTGGCGGCTAGCGTCGGACAAGAGACCCAGTACTTC. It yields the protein CASSLAASVGQETQYF.

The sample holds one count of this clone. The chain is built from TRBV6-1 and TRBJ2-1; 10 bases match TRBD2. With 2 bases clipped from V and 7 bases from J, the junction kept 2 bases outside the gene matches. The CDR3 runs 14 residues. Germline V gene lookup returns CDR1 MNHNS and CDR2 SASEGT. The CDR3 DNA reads TGTGCCAGCAGTGAATGGGGACTAGCGAATGAGCAGTTCTTC. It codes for CASSEWGLANEQFF.

The CDR3 nucleotides are TGCGCCAGCAGCTTAAGGAGCCCCTCCTACAATGAGCAGTTCTTC. It translates to CASSLRSPSYNEQFF. The chain recombines TRBV4-1 with TRBJ2-1; D remains unclear. The CDR3 length is 15 residues. Germline-derived CDR1 and CDR2 are MGHRA and YSYEKL. V was shortened by 5 bases and J by 0 bases, with 11 bases between the two germline ends.

The CDR3 here is CSVVPLAGHPYEQYF. The CDR3 bases are TGCAGCGTTGTTCCATTAGCGGGCCACCCCTACGAGCAGTACTTC. The genes are TRBV29-1 and TRBJ2-7, with 7 bases aligning to TRBD2. The V segment lost 4 bases and the J segment 2 bases; nucleotides outside the gene matches: 11. The germline gives CDR1 SQVTM, CDR2 ANQGSEA. The CDR3 extends over 15 amino acids.

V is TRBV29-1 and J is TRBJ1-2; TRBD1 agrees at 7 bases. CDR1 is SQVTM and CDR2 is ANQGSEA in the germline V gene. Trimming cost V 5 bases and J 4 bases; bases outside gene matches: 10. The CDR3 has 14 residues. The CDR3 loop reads CSVNTGAQPYGYTF. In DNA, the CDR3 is TGCAGCGTTAATACAGGGGCGCAGCCCTATGGCTACACCTTC.

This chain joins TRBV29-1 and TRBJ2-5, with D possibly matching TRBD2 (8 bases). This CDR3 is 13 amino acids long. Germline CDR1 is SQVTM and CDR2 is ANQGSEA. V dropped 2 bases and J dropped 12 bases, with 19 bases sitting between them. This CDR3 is CSVERQGGLDKYF. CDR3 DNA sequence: TGCAGCGTTGAAAGGCAGGGGGGACTAGATAAGTACTTC.

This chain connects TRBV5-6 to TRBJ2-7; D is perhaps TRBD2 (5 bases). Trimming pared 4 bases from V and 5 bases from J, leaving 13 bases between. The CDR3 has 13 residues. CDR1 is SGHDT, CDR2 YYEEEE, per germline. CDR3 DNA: TGTGCCAGCAGCGAAGGGTCGGGGAACGAGCAGTACTTC. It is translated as CASSEGSGNEQYF.

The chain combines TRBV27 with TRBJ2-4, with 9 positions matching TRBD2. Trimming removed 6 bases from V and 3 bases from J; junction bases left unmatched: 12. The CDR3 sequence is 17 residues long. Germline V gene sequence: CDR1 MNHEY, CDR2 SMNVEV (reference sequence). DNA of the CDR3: TGTGCCAGCAGATCTTCCGCGGGAGGGGGGAGCAAAAACATTCAGTACTTC. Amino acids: CASRSSAGGGSKNIQYF.

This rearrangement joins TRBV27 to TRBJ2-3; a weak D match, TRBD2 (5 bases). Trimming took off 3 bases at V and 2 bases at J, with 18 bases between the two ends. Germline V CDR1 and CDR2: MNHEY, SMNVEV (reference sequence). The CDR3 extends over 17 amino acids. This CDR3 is CASSFNPGGSDTDTQYF. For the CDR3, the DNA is TGTGCCAGCAGTTTCAACCCCGGTGGGAGTGACACAGATACGCAGTATTTT.